Sequencing of this T cell receptor beta chain was carried out in a study of blood T cell repertoires in COVID-19. Across the study: Sites in the United States, Italy and Spain provided acute and convalescent COVID-19 samples. T cells, B-cell-depleted T cells, or PBMCs supplied cDNA or gDNA.

The CDR3 covers 15 residues. V was clipped by 5 bases and J by 1 base, with 14 bases between them. Germline values: CDR1 MNHEY, CDR2 SMNVEV (reference sequence). The repertoire was sequenced with immunoSEQ multiplex PCR; TCRdb's copy has only in-frame clones and lacks some. This sample yields approximately 64,000 clones, of which 70% to 90% are seen a single time; roughly 3.9% belongs to the top ten. The rearrangement joins TRBV27 to TRBJ1-2, with a possible D match to TRBD1 (5 bases). This receptor was obtained from a man in his 70s with acute or convalescent COVID-19. Input material: peripheral blood. The CDR3 DNA sequence: TGTGCCAGCAGTCCTCGCGGGGGGGGTAACTATGGCTACACCTTC. This gives the protein CASSPRGGGNYGYTF.